Below are 14 T cell receptor beta chains sequenced from a single sample in a study of cytomegalovirus exposure and HLA in healthy donors. PCR primers comprised 60 Vbeta and 13 Jbeta primers. Method: immunoSEQ multiplex PCR; TCRdb's copy keeps in-frame clones and lacks some. The sample's table shows tens of thousands of clones. Sequencing input: PBMCs. These receptors came from a female donor in good health and CMV-seropositive.

The chain employs TRBV29-1 and TRBJ2-3; tentative D call: TRBD2 (5 bases). The V and J ends lost 2 bases and 6 bases respectively, with 12 bases between them. The length of the CDR3 is 13 residues. Germline loops: CDR1 SQVTM, CDR2 ANQGSEA. CDR3 residues: CSVETGSSDTQYF. CDR3 nucleotide sequence: TGCAGCGTTGAAACGGGGTCGTCTGATACGCAGTATTTT.

The chain recombines TRBV6-4 with TRBJ2-3, with 7 bases fitting TRBD2. V lost 4 bases, J lost 4 bases, and 8 bases stayed unmatched. Germline loops: CDR1 MRHNA, CDR2 SNTAGT. This CDR3 contains 15 residues. The CDR3: CASSGTGGGSDTQYF. For the CDR3, the DNA is TGTGCCAGCAGTGGAACGGGAGGAGGGTCAGATACGCAGTATTTT.

The chain links TRBV9 to TRBJ2-5, with D possibly TRBD2 on 6 matching bases. Germline CDR1 reads SGDLS; CDR2 reads YYNGEE. V gave up 3 bases and J gave up 4 bases, with 13 bases separating them. The CDR3 loop spans 14 amino acids. The DNA for the CDR3 is TGTGCCAGCAGCGGATCGGGACTGGGAGAGACCCAGTACTTC. Protein product: CASSGSGLGETQYF. Filled out from reference TRBV9 and TRBJ2-5, the complete variable domain reads DSGVTQTPKHLITATGQRVTLRCSPRSGDLSVYWYQQSLDQGLQFLIQYYNGEERAKGNILERFSAQQFPDLHSELNLSSLELGDSALYFCASSGSGLGETQYFGPGTRLLVL.

This chain connects TRBV7-9 to TRBJ1-2; 7 bases line up with TRBD1. This CDR3 spans 15 amino acids. With V trimmed by 5 bases and J by 6 bases, 12 bases remained unmatched. CDR1 and CDR2 (germline): SEHNR, FQNEAQ (reference sequence). The CDR3 spells CASSPIPTGIHGYTF. The CDR3, as DNA: TGTGCCAGCAGCCCCATACCGACAGGGATCCATGGCTACACCTTC.

J is TRBJ2-1 and V is TRBV19; D might be TRBD1 (6 bases). The CDR3 extends over 16 amino acids. Trimming removed 5 bases from V and 3 bases from J, with 17 bases in between. CDR1 is LNHDA and CDR2 is SQIVND in the germline V gene (reference sequence). CDR3 DNA: TGTGCCAGTAGTTCCCCACACAGGGCCAGCTACAATGAGCAGTTCTTC. Encoded protein: CASSSPHRASYNEQFF.

This CDR3 is CASRRGQGQNIQYF. As DNA, the CDR3 is TGTGCCAGCAGACGGGGACAGGGCCAAAACATTCAGTACTTC. V usage is TRBV6-5 and J usage is TRBJ2-4; 9 bases match TRBD1. V lost 6 bases to trimming and J lost 5 bases; unmatched junction nucleotides: 5. This CDR3 has 14 amino acids. The germline V gene has CDR1 MNHEY and CDR2 SVGAGI.

The V gene is TRBV11-2, the J gene TRBJ1-5, with a tentative D call TRBD1 (5 bases). The CDR3 spans 15 residues. Germline V gene lookup returns CDR1 SGHAT and CDR2 FQNNGV. V lost 5 bases, J lost 4 bases, and 15 bases lay in between. In DNA, the CDR3 is TGTGCCAGCAGCCTAGGCGGAAACAGGAATCAGCCCCAGCATTTT. Translated, it gives CASSLGGNRNQPQHF.

The gene calls are TRBV7-2 and TRBJ2-5; TRBD2 aligns across 9 bases. There are 14 residues in the CDR3. The V gene end was trimmed by 5 bases and the J gene end by 5 bases; junction bases not matched to a gene: 6. The germline gives CDR1 SGHTA, CDR2 FQGNSA. This CDR3 is CASSHSGRGETQYF. CDR3 sequence (DNA): TGTGCCAGCAGCCATAGCGGGAGAGGTGAGACCCAGTACTTC.

The chain is built from TRBV5-6 and TRBJ1-5; TRBD1 agrees at 9 bases. The V segment lost 3 bases and the J segment 0 bases; nucleotides outside the gene matches: 4. Germline-derived CDR1 and CDR2 are SGHDT and YYEEEE. The CDR3 runs to 16 residues. CDR3 DNA sequence: TGTGCCAGCAGCTGGGGACAGGGATATAGCAATCAGCCCCAGCATTTT. This translates into CASSWGQGYSNQPQHF.

The chain couples TRBV23-1 to TRBJ1-5; D is unresolved. TRBV23-1 is sorted into the ORF group, with uncertain function. This CDR3 has 15 residues. Trimming removed 2 bases from V and 6 bases from J, with 14 bases in between. CDR3 region: CASSQGPGEGQPQHF. CDR3 in DNA: TGCGCCAGCAGTCAAGGACCGGGAGAGGGTCAGCCCCAGCATTTT.

The gene calls are TRBV29-1 and TRBJ1-2, with D possibly being TRBD1 (6 bases). In germline, CDR1 is SQVTM, CDR2 ANQGSEA. Between the trimmed V and J ends, which lost 6 bases and 2 bases, there was a span of 16 bases. The CDR3 has 14 amino acids. The CDR3 is CSVGGQSTNYGYTF. The CDR3 coding sequence is TGCAGCGTCGGCGGACAGTCTACCAACTATGGCTACACCTTC.

The rearrangement uses TRBV7-9 and TRBJ1-1; D gene unclear. Germline CDR1 is SEHNR and CDR2 is FQNEAQ (reference sequence). The germline V and J ends were trimmed by 5 bases and 1 base, with 5 bases remaining between them. The CDR3 consists of 12 residues. The CDR3 reads CASSNGNTEAFF. The CDR3 nucleotides are TGTGCCAGCAGCAACGGGAACACTGAAGCTTTCTTT. The full variable domain, rest sourced from reference TRBV7-9 and TRBJ1-1, is DTGVSQNPRHKITKRGQNVTFRCDPISEHNRLYWYRQTLGQGPEFLTYFQNEAQLEKSRLLSDRFSAERPKGSFSTLEIQRTEQGDSAMYLCASSNGNTEAFFGQGTRLTVV.

V is TRBV6-1 and J is TRBJ1-4, with 7 bases that match TRBD1. Trimming removed 4 bases from V and 7 bases from J; junction bases left unmatched: 9. Germline V CDR1 and CDR2: MNHNS, SASEGT. The CDR3 consists of 15 residues. The CDR3 bases are TGTGCCAGCAGTGCGGGGACAGAGTTTGCTGAAAAACTGTTTTTT. It specifies CASSAGTEFAEKLFF.

The CDR3 sequence: CASSARTSGRQETQYF. CDR3 bases: TGTGCCAGCAGTGCCCGGACTAGCGGGAGACAAGAGACCCAGTACTTC. The genes are TRBV25-1 and TRBJ2-5; 13 bases align to TRBD2. The CDR3 runs 16 residues. Germline V CDR1 and CDR2: MGHDK, SYGVNS. The trim removed 4 bases at V and 2 bases at J, leaving 4 bases unmatched.